What follows are 21 T cell receptor beta chains derived from one specimen sequenced in a study of multiple sclerosis patients with progressive multifocal leukoencephalopathy. Measured with immunoSEQ multiplex PCR; TCRdb has only the in-frame clones, and not every one. The sample includes 25,000 or so clones, roughly 90% of them seen just once. Specified time point: less than 15 months of natalizumab therapy. Here the sequenced sample was PBMCs, taken from a patient treated with natalizumab. The source is a man younger than 40 with multiple sclerosis.

The chain combines TRBV9 with TRBJ1-6, with TRBD1 as a possible D gene (5 bases). V shed 4 bases and J shed 7 bases, with 12 bases lying between them. This CDR3 contains 14 residues. Germline CDR1 is SGDLS and CDR2 is YYNGEE. The CDR3 here is CASSPWDGNSPLHF. Written as DNA, the CDR3 is TGTGCCAGCAGCCCATGGGACGGCAATTCACCCCTCCACTTT.

The rearrangement joins TRBV11-2 to TRBJ2-7; D unclear. Trimming removed 1 base from V and 0 bases from J, with 1 base in between. CDR1 is SGHAT, CDR2 FQNNGV, per germline. The CDR3 runs to 12 residues. DNA of the CDR3: TGTGCCAGCAGCTTAGTCTCCTACGAGCAGTACGTC. This translates into CASSLVSYEQYV.

The J gene is TRBJ1-1, the V gene TRBV6-1, with D possibly being TRBD1 (5 bases). The germline gives CDR1 MNHNS, CDR2 SASEGT. V lost 5 bases, J lost 11 bases, and 12 bases lay in between. This CDR3 region has 11 residues. The CDR3 region is CASSFGRVAFF. The CDR3 nucleotides read TGTGCCAGCAGTTTCGGCAGGGTTGCTTTCTTT.

As to this clone: Mismatch with germline at one junction end may stem from a read error. Other nucleotide sequences from this sample produce the same CDR3. The chain links TRBV27 to TRBJ2-3, with D perhaps TRBD2 (7 bases). CDR3 length equals 13 residues. Germline CDR1 is MNHEY and CDR2 is SMNVEV (reference sequence). For the CDR3, the DNA is TGTGCTAGCAGTTTAAGGGGGGAGGGTACGCAGTATTTT. Encoded protein: CASSLRGEGTQYF.

The rearrangement uses TRBV19 and TRBJ1-3; D is uncertain. CDR3 length equals 15 residues. The V gene lost 2 bases and the J gene lost 1 base, with 9 bases spanning the gap. Germline values: CDR1 LNHDA, CDR2 SQIVND (reference sequence). The CDR3 DNA reads TGTGCCAGTAGTATAAGGTCTGGGTCTGGAAACACCATATATTTT. Protein product: CASSIRSGSGNTIYF.

CDR3 protein: CASSYASGRANEQFF. CDR3 nucleotides: TGTGCCAGCAGTTACGCGAGCGGGAGGGCCAATGAGCAGTTCTTC. V is TRBV6-5 and J is TRBJ2-1; TRBD2 matches 10 bases. The CDR3 is made up of 15 amino acids. Germline V gene sequence: CDR1 MNHEY, CDR2 SVGAGI. V trimming: 2 bases; J trimming: 6 bases; junction bases outside the gene matches: 4.

The gene calls are TRBV7-2 and TRBJ1-5; D is unclear. Trimming left V 5 bases short and J 2 bases short, with 10 bases between. CDR3 length: 14 residues. In germline, CDR1 is SGHTA, CDR2 FQGNSA. In DNA form, the CDR3 reads TGTGCCAGCAGCCCCGGGCCGGGCAATCAGCCCCAGCATTTT. It codes for CASSPGPGNQPQHF. Looking up the rest from reference TRBV7-2 and TRBJ1-5 gives the full variable domain: GAGVSQSPSNKVTEKGKDVELRCDPISGHTALYWYRQSLGQGLEFLIYFQGNSAPDKSGLPSDRFSAERTGGSVSTLTIQRTQQEDSAVYLCASSPGPGNQPQHFGDGTRLSIL.

The V call is TRBV19, the J call TRBJ2-3; the match to TRBD2 covers 14 bases. The CDR3 consists of 15 residues. The ends lost 6 bases at V and 4 bases at J; junction bases unmatched: 3. Germline CDR1 and CDR2: LNHDA and SQIVND (reference sequence). DNA of the CDR3: TGTGCCAGTAGATTGACTAGCGGGAGGGCAGATACGCAGTATTTT. The encoded protein is CASRLTSGRADTQYF.

This chain connects TRBV7-6 to TRBJ2-3; D uncertain. V lost 7 bases, J lost 0 bases, and 14 bases lay in between. The CDR3 is 15 amino acids. The germline gives CDR1 SGHVS, CDR2 FNYEAQ. CDR3 in amino acids: CASTPGRSSTDTQYF. DNA for the CDR3: TGTGCCAGCACTCCTGGAAGATCTAGCACAGATACGCAGTATTTT.

V gene TRBV15 combines with J gene TRBJ2-7, with a tentative D call TRBD1 (6 bases). The CDR3 contains 14 residues. Germline CDR1 is LNHNV and CDR2 is YYDKDF (reference sequence). The ends were cut back, 0 bases at V and 4 bases at J, with 10 bases in the middle. The CDR3 DNA reads TGTGCCACCAGCAGAGACAGGGGACGGTACGAGCAGTACTTC. Its translation: CATSRDRGRYEQYF.

The J gene is TRBJ1-2, the V gene TRBV4-1; D is perhaps TRBD1 (5 bases). This CDR3 region has 15 residues. Germline CDR1 and CDR2: MGHRA and YSYEKL. With 0 bases removed from V and 8 bases from J, the gap between germline ends came to 16 bases. The chain's CDR3 is CASSQDLSQARGYTF. CDR3 nucleotide sequence: TGCGCCAGCAGCCAAGATCTATCACAGGCCAGGGGCTACACCTTC.

V gene TRBV9 combines with J gene TRBJ2-2, with 9 bases matching TRBD1. Germline CDR1 reads SGDLS; CDR2 reads YYNGEE. This CDR3 is 14 amino acids long. The trim removed 3 bases at V and 4 bases at J, leaving 1 base unmatched. CDR3 region: CASSGTGVTGELFF. In DNA form, the CDR3 reads TGTGCCAGCAGCGGGACAGGGGTCACCGGGGAGCTGTTTTTT.

This clone was counted a few times. This chain links TRBV4-2 with TRBJ2-2; 16 bases align to TRBD2. The CDR3 consists of 24 residues. CDR1 LGHNA and CDR2 YNFKEQ come from the germline V gene. Losses at the gene ends were 0 bases for V and 3 bases for J; bases not matched to a gene: 19. The CDR3 DNA is TGTGCCAGCAGCCAAGAAACTTTCGGGACTAGCGGGAGGGGCTTTGCATCGGACACCGGGGAGCTGTTTTTT. It translates to CASSQETFGTSGRGFASDTGELFF.

The rearrangement joins TRBV21-1 to TRBJ2-3; TRBD1 is taken as the D call from the table, unchecked against the DNA. TRBV21-1 is a listed pseudogene. This CDR3 comprises 15 residues. The CDR3 region has the DNA TGTGCCAGCAGCACAGCACAGGGCAACGGAGATACGCAGTATTTT. Amino acids: CASSTAQGNGDTQYF.

The CDR3 loop is CASSQDTGIRGYTF. The CDR3 nucleotides are TGCGCCAGCAGCCAAGATACGGGAATTAGAGGCTACACCTTC. The chain has TRBV4-1 and TRBJ1-2; D not certain. V shed 0 bases and J shed 8 bases, with 13 bases lying between them. Germline V gene data show CDR1 as MGHRA and CDR2 as YSYEKL. CDR3 size: 14 residues.

This clone has only one observation. The rearrangement links TRBV4-1 to TRBJ1-4; D unresolved. Germline V gives CDR1 MGHRA, CDR2 YSYEKL. Between the trimmed V and J ends, which lost 0 bases and 8 bases, there was a span of 16 bases. This CDR3 has 16 residues. The CDR3 region is CASSQDWSVLREKLFF. The CDR3 nucleotides are TGCGCCAGCAGCCAAGATTGGTCAGTCCTTCGGGAAAAACTGTTTTTT.

This clone was seen a single time. V usage is TRBV9 and J usage is TRBJ2-1; 9 nucleotides agree with TRBD1. Germline-derived CDR1 and CDR2 are SGDLS and YYNGEE. With V trimmed by 3 bases and J by 2 bases, 3 bases remained unmatched. The CDR3 length is 15 residues. The CDR3 nucleotides read TGTGCCAGCAGCGAACAGGGGGCTACCTACAATGAGCAGTTCTTC. It is translated as CASSEQGATYNEQFF.

V usage is TRBV7-9 and J usage is TRBJ1-4; possibly TRBD1 for D (6 bases). This CDR3 spans 14 amino acids. Germline V CDR1 and CDR2: SEHNR, FQNEAQ (reference sequence). V was trimmed by 1 base and J by 5 bases, leaving 8 bases between them. CDR3 DNA sequence: TGTGCCAGCAGCTTAGGCCAGGGGAATGAAAAACTGTTTTTT. Protein product: CASSLGQGNEKLFF.

The gene calls are TRBV30 and TRBJ2-7; D gene uncertain. CDR3 size: 11 residues. The germline V gene has CDR1 GTSNPN and CDR2 SVGIG (reference sequence). Between the trimmed V and J ends, which lost 7 bases and 2 bases, there was a span of 9 bases. CDR3 region: CASSSTYEQYF. The CDR3 DNA sequence: TGTGCCTCTTCGAGTACCTACGAGCAGTACTTC.

The V gene is TRBV6-1, the J gene TRBJ1-6, with D unclear. Per the germline V gene, CDR1 is MNHNS and CDR2 is SASEGT. The V gene lost 6 bases and the J gene lost 7 bases, with 16 bases spanning the gap. CDR3 length equals 15 residues. CDR3 residues: CASRLPVVGNSPLHF. The DNA of the CDR3 is TGTGCCAGCAGACTACCCGTGGTCGGGAATTCACCCCTCCACTTT.

The chain joins TRBV4-1 to TRBJ2-1, with 12 positions matching TRBD2. The germline V gene encodes CDR1 MGHRA and CDR2 YSYEKL. The CDR3 sequence is 19 residues long. Trimming at V came to 3 bases and at J to 4 bases, leaving 13 bases not matched to a gene. CDR3 DNA: TGCGCCAGCAGCCATCCCGGGGGACTAGCGGGTTCGACATACAATGAGCAGTTCTTC. Translation gives CASSHPGGLAGSTYNEQFF.